This TCR beta chain was documented in a study of cytomegalovirus exposure and HLA in healthy donors. About the study: In an earlier analysis, around 120 million unique TCR beta sequences were found from about 179 million T cells. There were about 85 million unique TCRs (from HLA-typed donors) in an early data release. General study results and limits: Within the data, a cluster of highly shared sequence variants was likely a sequencing artifact. A later analysis showed TCR association rates differing by HLA locus, peaking at DRB1 and lowest at HLA-C.

This CDR3 is built from 17 residues. The germline V gene has CDR1 SGDLS and CDR2 YYNGEE. The junction had 7 bases not matched to a gene; V was cut back by 0 bases and J by 7 bases. The PCR was carried out with 60 Vbeta primers and 13 Jbeta primers. The method was immunoSEQ multiplex PCR; TCRdb's version includes in-frame clones alone and lacks a portion of them. The repertoire includes 110,000 to 150,000 clones, roughly 80% of them detected once, and around 4.5% sits in the top ten. About this clone itself: Antigen: not known.

This sequence was found in a woman aged 40 to 55 in good health and CMV-seropositive. This sequence joins TRBV9 and TRBJ2-1; 13 bases map to TRBD2. The specimen was PBMCs. The DNA for the CDR3 is TGTGCCAGCAGCGTAGATGAACTAGCGGGAGGGTATAATGAGCAGTTCTTC. Translation: CASSVDELAGGYNEQFF.